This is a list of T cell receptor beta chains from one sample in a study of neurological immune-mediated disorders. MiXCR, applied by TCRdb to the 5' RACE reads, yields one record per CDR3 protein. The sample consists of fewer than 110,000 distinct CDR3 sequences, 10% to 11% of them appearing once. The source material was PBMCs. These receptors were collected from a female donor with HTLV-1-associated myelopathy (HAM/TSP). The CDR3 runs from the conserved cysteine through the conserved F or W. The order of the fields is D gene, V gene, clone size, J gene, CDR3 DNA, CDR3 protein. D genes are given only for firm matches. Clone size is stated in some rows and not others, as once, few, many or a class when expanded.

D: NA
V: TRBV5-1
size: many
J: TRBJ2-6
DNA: TGCGCCAGCAGCTTCGGGACAGGGGCCAACGTCCTGACTTTC
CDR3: CASSFGTGANVLTF

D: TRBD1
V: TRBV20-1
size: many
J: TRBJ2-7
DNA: TGCAGTGGGGACAGGGGGTCCTACGAGCAGTACTTC
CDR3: CSGDRGSYEQYF

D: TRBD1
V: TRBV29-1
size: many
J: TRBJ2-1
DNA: TGCAGCGTTGCTGGGGGACAGGAGTACAATGAGCAGTTCTTC
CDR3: CSVAGGQEYNEQFF

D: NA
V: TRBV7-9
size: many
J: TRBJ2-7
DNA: TGTGCCAGCAGTCACTTGGGACAAGGGGGGGGATCCTTCCTCTACGAGCAGTACTTC
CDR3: CASSHLGQGGGSFLYEQYF

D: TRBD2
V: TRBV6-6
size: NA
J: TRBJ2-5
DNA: TGTGCCAGCAGGGGGACTAGCGGGCAAGAGACCCAGTACTTC
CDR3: CASRGTSGQETQYF

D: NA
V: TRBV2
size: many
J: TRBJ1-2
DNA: TGTGCCAGCAGTGAAGCCGGGGCCCAGGGGATTAGCTACACCTTC
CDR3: CASSEAGAQGISYTF

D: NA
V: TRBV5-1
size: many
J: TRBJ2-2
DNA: TGCGCCAGCAGCTTGGCAGGGGCGGACACCGGGGAGCTGTTTTTT
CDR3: CASSLAGADTGELFF

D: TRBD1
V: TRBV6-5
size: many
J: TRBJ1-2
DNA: TGTGCCAGCAGTCCACGGACAGGGGCCTATGGCTACACCTTC
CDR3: CASSPRTGAYGYTF

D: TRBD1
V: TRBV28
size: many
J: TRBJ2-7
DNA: TGTGCCAGCAGTCTGTGGGACAGCTCCTACGAGCAGTACTTC
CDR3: CASSLWDSSYEQYF

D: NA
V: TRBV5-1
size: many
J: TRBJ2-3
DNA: TGCGCCAGCAACGAAGGGGGGACTAGCACAGATACGCAGTATTTT
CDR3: CASNEGGTSTDTQYF

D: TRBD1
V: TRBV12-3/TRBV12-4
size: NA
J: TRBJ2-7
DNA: TGTGCCAGCAGTTTGGCTCCCCCGGGACAGGAATTCAACGAGCAGTACTTC
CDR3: CASSLAPPGQEFNEQYF

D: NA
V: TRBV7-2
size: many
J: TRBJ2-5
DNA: TGTGCCAGCAGCGCGGGGGCTTCAGAGACCCAGTACTTC
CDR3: CASSAGASETQYF

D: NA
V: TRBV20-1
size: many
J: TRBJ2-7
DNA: TGCAGTGCTAATAGGGGGGCAGGCGAGCAGTACTTC
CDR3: CSANRGAGEQYF

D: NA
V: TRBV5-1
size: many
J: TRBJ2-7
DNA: TGCGCCAGCAGCTTGGGTCAGGGGTACTACGAGCAGTACTTC
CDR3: CASSLGQGYYEQYF

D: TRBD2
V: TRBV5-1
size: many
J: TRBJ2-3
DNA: TGCGCCAGCAGCTCAGGGACTAGCGGGGACACAGATACGCAGTATTTT
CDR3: CASSSGTSGDTDTQYF

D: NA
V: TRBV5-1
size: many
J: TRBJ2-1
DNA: TGCGCCAGCAGCGCACTACTCTCCTACAATGAGCAGTTCTTC
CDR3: CASSALLSYNEQFF

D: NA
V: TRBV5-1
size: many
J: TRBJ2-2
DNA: TGCGCCAGCAGCTCCGGGACGGACACCGGGGAGCTGTTTTTT
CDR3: CASSSGTDTGELFF

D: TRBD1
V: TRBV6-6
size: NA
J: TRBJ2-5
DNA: TGTGCCAGCACGCGGACAGGTCCTCAAGAGACCCAGTACTTC
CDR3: CASTRTGPQETQYF

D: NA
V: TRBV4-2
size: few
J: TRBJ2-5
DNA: TGTGCCAGCAGCCATCAGACAGGAGTACAAGAGACCCGGTACTTC
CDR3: CASSHQTGVQETRYF

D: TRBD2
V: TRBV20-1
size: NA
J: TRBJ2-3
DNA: TGCAGTGCTAGAGATCCTACTAGCGGGGGGGCGCGATGCACATATACGCAGTATTTT
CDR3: CSARDPTSGGARCTYTQYF

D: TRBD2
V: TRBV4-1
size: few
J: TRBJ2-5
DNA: TGCGCCAGCAGCCAAGAGGGGACTAGCGGGGGGCCACAGGAGACCCAGTACTTC
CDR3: CASSQEGTSGGPQETQYF

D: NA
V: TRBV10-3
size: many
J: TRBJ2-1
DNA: TGTGCCATCAGTGACTTGAATGAGCAGTTCTTC
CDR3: CAISDLNEQFF

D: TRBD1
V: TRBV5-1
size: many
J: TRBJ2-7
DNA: TGCGCCAGCAGCGGGGACAGGGGAATAGGCGAGCAGTACTTC
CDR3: CASSGDRGIGEQYF

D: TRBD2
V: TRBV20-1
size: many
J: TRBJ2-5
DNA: TGCAGTGCTAGTTCGGCTAGCGGGGGCCAAGAGACCCAGTACTTC
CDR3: CSASSASGGQETQYF

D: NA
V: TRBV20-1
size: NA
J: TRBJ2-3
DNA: TGCAGTGCTAGAGATGGGGGAAGAGAAGATACGCAGTATTTT
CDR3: CSARDGGREDTQYF

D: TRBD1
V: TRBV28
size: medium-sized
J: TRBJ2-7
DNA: TGTGCCAGCAGGTTACCGGGACAGACCTACGAGCAGTACTTC
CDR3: CASRLPGQTYEQYF

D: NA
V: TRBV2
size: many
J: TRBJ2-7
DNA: TGTGCCAGCAGCCCCCGAGGTCCCCGTATTCAGCAGTACTTC
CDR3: CASSPRGPRIQQYF

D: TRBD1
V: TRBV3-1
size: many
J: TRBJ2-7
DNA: TGTGCCAGCAGCCAAGGATATTGGGACAGGGAGGGCGAGCAGTACTTC
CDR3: CASSQGYWDREGEQYF

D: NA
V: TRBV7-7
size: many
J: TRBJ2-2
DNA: TGTGCCAGCACCGCTTCCTTAGGCGGGGAGCTGTTTTTT
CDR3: CASTASLGGELFF

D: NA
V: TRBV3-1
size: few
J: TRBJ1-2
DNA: TGTGCCAGCAGCCAATTGGAGGGTGGCTACACCTTC
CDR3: CASSQLEGGYTF

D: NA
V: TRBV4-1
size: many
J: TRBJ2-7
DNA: TGCGCCAGCAGCCGACATACCACAGGGTCGTCCTACGAGCAGTACTTC
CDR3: CASSRHTTGSSYEQYF

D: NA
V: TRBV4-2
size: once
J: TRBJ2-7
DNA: TGTGCCAGCAGCGATCTCCAGGGCGACGAGCAGAACTTC
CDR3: CASSDLQGDEQNF

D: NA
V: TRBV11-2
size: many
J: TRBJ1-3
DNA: TGTGCCAGCAGCTGGGATATCTCATCTGGAAACACCATATATTTT
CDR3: CASSWDISSGNTIYF

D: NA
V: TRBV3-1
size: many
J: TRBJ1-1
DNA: TGTGCCAGCAGCCAAGAGCGGCCCCGGAACACTGAAGCTTTCTTT
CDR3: CASSQERPRNTEAFF

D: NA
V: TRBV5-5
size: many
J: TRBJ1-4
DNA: TGTGCCAGCAGCCGTAGCTTGTTCAAATTACAGGGTGGTGAAAAACTGTTTTTT
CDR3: CASSRSLFKLQGGEKLFF

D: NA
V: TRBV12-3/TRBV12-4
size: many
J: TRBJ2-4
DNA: TGTGCCAGCAGTTACCGGGACGGCCTAGCCAAAAACATTCAGTACTTC
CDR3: CASSYRDGLAKNIQYF

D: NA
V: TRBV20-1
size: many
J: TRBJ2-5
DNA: TGCAGTGCTAGCGATTCGCAAGAGACCCAGTACTTC
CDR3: CSASDSQETQYF